Shown below are 7 T cell receptor beta chains from a single sample sequenced in a study of blood T cell repertoires in COVID-19. The method was immunoSEQ multiplex PCR; TCRdb's version includes in-frame clones alone and lacks a portion of them. Among roughly 76,000 clones listed, approximately 90% were seen once. Sequencing was done on a sample of PBMCs or T cells enriched from blood (not recorded which). All receptors come from a woman aged 50 to 60 with acute COVID-19.

The gene calls are TRBV19 and TRBJ2-7; 9 bases align to TRBD1. J lost 1 base, V lost 5 bases, and 6 bases had no gene match. Per the germline V gene, CDR1 is LNHDA and CDR2 is SQIVND (reference sequence). The CDR3 contains 15 residues. The CDR3 protein is CASSPDRGSSYEQYF. The CDR3 coding sequence is TGTGCCAGTAGTCCCGACAGGGGGTCTTCCTACGAGCAGTACTTC.

This chain uses TRBV5-6 with TRBJ2-1; the D gene is possibly TRBD2 (6 bases). Germline V gives CDR1 SGHDT, CDR2 YYEEEE. V was clipped by 2 bases and J by 7 bases, with 19 bases between them. The CDR3 spans 16 residues. DNA for the CDR3: TGTGCCAGCAGCTTCATCAGGGTAGCGGTGGGGAATGAGCAGTTCTTC. Translating gives CASSFIRVAVGNEQFF.

The chain joins TRBV6-5 to TRBJ1-6; possible D gene TRBD1, 6 bases. The CDR3 loop spans 14 amino acids. CDR1 and CDR2 from the germline V gene are MNHEY and SVGAGI. V lost 6 bases and J 11 bases, leaving 17 bases between the germline ends. The CDR3: CASSQGQLVPPLHF. CDR3 DNA: TGTGCCAGCAGCCAGGGACAATTAGTCCCACCCCTCCACTTT.

J is TRBJ2-5 and V is TRBV6-5, with a weak D call TRBD2 (7 bases). V lost 0 bases, J lost 9 bases, and 17 bases lay in between. The CDR3 loop spans 15 amino acids. The germline V gene has CDR1 MNHEY and CDR2 SVGAGI. The chain's CDR3 is CASSYSGLEGGSQYF. The CDR3 nucleotides are TGTGCCAGCAGTTACTCAGGGCTTGAGGGGGGGTCCCAGTACTTC.

The genes are TRBV5-5 and TRBJ1-4, with 7 positions matching TRBD1. V was clipped by 3 bases and J by 8 bases; unmatched bases: 7. This CDR3 contains 14 residues. Germline values: CDR1 SGHKS, CDR2 YYEKEE (reference sequence). The DNA for the CDR3 is TGTGCCAGCAGCTCTCAGGGGGTGGGCGAAAAACTGTTTTTT. It encodes CASSSQGVGEKLFF.

This sequence joins TRBV3-1 (or the pseudogene TRBV3-2) and TRBJ2-5, with D maybe TRBD1 (6 bases). Trimming took off 1 base at V and 4 bases at J, with 10 bases between the two ends. This CDR3 has 14 residues. Germline V gene sequence: CDR1 LGHDT, CDR2 YNNKEL (reference sequence). DNA of the CDR3: TGTGCCAGCAGCCAAGTTGCACAGGGAGAGACCCAGTACTTC. Protein product: CASSQVAQGETQYF.

The chain recombines TRBV25-1 with TRBJ2-1; D is unclear. Germline V gene lookup returns CDR1 MGHDK and CDR2 SYGVNS. Deletions cut 4 bases from V and 12 bases from J, with 10 bases between. The CDR3 spans 11 residues. CDR3 sequence reads: CASSATVLQFF. DNA of the CDR3: TGTGCCAGCAGTGCCACGGTGTTGCAGTTCTTC.